Presented here are 5 T cell receptor beta chains from one specimen sequenced in a study of blood T cell repertoires in COVID-19. This table comes from immunoSEQ multiplex PCR, and its TCRdb copy is limited to in-frame clones, with some not included. This table holds about 260,000 clones, over 80% found once. Sample: peripheral blood. The receptors originated from a man between 60 and 75 years old who had recovered from COVID-19.

The V and J genes are TRBV7-2 and TRBJ1-5; 10 nucleotides match TRBD1. This CDR3 has 14 amino acids. V trimming: 6 bases; J trimming: 11 bases; junction bases outside the gene matches: 10. Per germline, CDR1 SGHTA and CDR2 FQGNSA. The CDR3, as DNA: TGTGCCAGCAGGTCGGGGACAGGGGAATGGGCCCAGCATTTT. This translates into CASRSGTGEWAQHF.

The rearrangement links TRBV14 to TRBJ2-2, with D hard to call. The germline V gene has CDR1 SGHDN and CDR2 FVKESK. The CDR3 runs 15 residues. Trimming removed 1 base at V and 0 bases at J, with 6 bases between. The CDR3 sequence is CASSQVLSNTGELFF. As DNA, the CDR3 is TGTGCCAGCAGCCAAGTTCTTTCGAACACCGGGGAGCTGTTTTTT.

The genes are TRBV6-1 and TRBJ1-2; D unresolved. Trimming removed 3 bases from V and 3 bases from J, with 11 bases in between. The CDR3 is made up of 14 amino acids. The germline V gene has CDR1 MNHNS and CDR2 SASEGT. The CDR3 sequence is CASSDRNPYYGYTF. The CDR3, as DNA: TGTGCCAGCAGTGACAGGAACCCTTACTATGGCTACACCTTC.

This clone was detected many times. The chain employs TRBV6-2 or TRBV6-3 and TRBJ1-2; D is unresolved. Trimming took 6 bases from V and 4 from J, leaving 18 bases between them. The CDR3 loop spans 15 amino acids. The V gene's germline CDR1 is MNHEY and CDR2 SVGEGT. CDR3 region: CASSARTKAAYGYTF. As DNA, the CDR3 is TGTGCCAGCAGCGCGAGGACTAAGGCGGCCTATGGCTACACCTTC.

This chain uses TRBV28 with TRBJ1-1; D is ambiguous. Trimming removed 3 bases at V and 1 base at J, with 9 bases between. Germline V gene lookup returns CDR1 MDHEN and CDR2 SYDVKM. This CDR3 is built from 14 residues. The CDR3 here is CASSFPAENTEAFF. The CDR3 DNA follows: TGTGCCAGCAGTTTCCCGGCGGAGAACACTGAAGCTTTCTTT.